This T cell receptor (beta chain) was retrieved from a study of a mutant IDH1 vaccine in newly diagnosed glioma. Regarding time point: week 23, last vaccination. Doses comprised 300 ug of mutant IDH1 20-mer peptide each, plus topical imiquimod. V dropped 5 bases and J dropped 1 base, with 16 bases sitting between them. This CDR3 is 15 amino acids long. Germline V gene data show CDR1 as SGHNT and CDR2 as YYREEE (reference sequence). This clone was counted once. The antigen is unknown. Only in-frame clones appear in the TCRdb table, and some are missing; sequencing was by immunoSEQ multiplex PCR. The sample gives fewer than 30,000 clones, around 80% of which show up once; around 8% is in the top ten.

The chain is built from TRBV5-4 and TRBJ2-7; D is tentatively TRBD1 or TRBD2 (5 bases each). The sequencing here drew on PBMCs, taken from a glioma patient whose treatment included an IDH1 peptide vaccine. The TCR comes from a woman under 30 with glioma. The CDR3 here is CASSSRRDRSYEQYF. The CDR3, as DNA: TGTGCCAGCAGTTCGCGCCGGGACCGATCCTACGAGCAGTACTTC.